This passage covers 30 T cell receptor beta chains from one sample sequenced in a study of blood T cell repertoires in COVID-19. Sequenced by immunoSEQ multiplex PCR; TCRdb stores in-frame clones only, minus some. Among 300,000 to 400,000 clones listed, 85% to 90% were seen once. Material for sequencing was PBMCs or T cells enriched from blood (not recorded which). These receptors all stem from a man aged 18-30 years who had recovered from COVID-19.

The chain's CDR3 is CASSQGPSPAPLHF. The CDR3 DNA is TGTGCCAGCAGCCAAGGGCCAAGTCCTGCACCCCTCCACTTT. This chain uses TRBV3-1 (or the pseudogene TRBV3-2) with TRBJ1-6; no clear D. Germline values: CDR1 LGHDT, CDR2 YNNKEL (reference sequence). The CDR3 covers 14 residues. V was clipped by 1 base and J by 11 bases, with 12 bases between them.

This sequence joins TRBV3-1 (or the pseudogene TRBV3-2) and TRBJ1-5, with 7 bases fitting TRBD1. V shed 4 bases, J shed 3 bases, and the junction held 3 bases outside the gene matches. Germline assignment: CDR1 LGHDT and CDR2 YNNKEL (reference sequence). This CDR3 contains 14 residues. DNA of the CDR3: TGTGCCAGCAGCCCGACAGGGTTCAATCAGCCCCAGCATTTT. It is translated as CASSPTGFNQPQHF.

The chain employs TRBV9 and TRBJ2-1; TRBD1 aligns across 8 bases. The CDR3 contains 15 residues. Germline V gene sequence: CDR1 SGDLS, CDR2 YYNGEE. V dropped 4 bases and J dropped 7; count of bases not matched to a gene: 10. Written as DNA, the CDR3 is TGTGCCAGCAGCCGAAACCCCACAGGGGGTAATGAGCAGTTCTTC. Its protein is CASSRNPTGGNEQFF. The full variable domain, completed using reference TRBV9 and TRBJ2-1, is DSGVTQTPKHLITATGQRVTLRCSPRSGDLSVYWYQQSLDQGLQFLIQYYNGEERAKGNILERFSAQQFPDLHSELNLSSLELGDSALYFCASSRNPTGGNEQFFGPGTRLTVL.

The chain has TRBV2 and TRBJ1-4, with 8 nucleotides matching TRBD1. Trimming cost V 6 bases and J 0 bases; bases outside gene matches: 9. The CDR3 has 17 residues. Germline lookup yields CDR1 SNHLY and CDR2 FYNNEI. In DNA form, the CDR3 reads TGTGCCAGCAGGGGGGACAGGTCGACGTCAACTAATGAAAAACTGTTTTTT. Protein: CASRGDRSTSTNEKLFF.

The genes are TRBV29-1 and TRBJ2-7; TRBD1 aligns across 8 bases. Per the germline V gene, CDR1 is SQVTM and CDR2 is ANQGSEA. The CDR3 has 13 amino acids. V lost 7 bases and J lost 5; bases outside the gene matches: 10. The CDR3, as DNA: TGCAGCGGGACGGGACAGGAGTTTAACGAGCAGTACTTC. It translates to CSGTGQEFNEQYF.

A few counts support this clone. V usage is TRBV29-1 and J usage is TRBJ2-7, with D perhaps matching TRBD1 (5 bases). Germline V gene sequence: CDR1 SQVTM, CDR2 ANQGSEA. The germline V and J ends were trimmed by 4 bases and 2 bases, with 12 bases remaining between them. There are 13 residues in the CDR3. Here the CDR3 DNA reads TGCAGCGTTGCAGCGACAGAGACCTACGAGCAGTACTTC. Residues: CSVAATETYEQYF.

This clone was detected only once. The rearrangement uses TRBV12-5 and TRBJ2-5; tentative D call: TRBD2 (6 bases). Germline V lookup: CDR1 LGHNT, CDR2 FRNRAP. The length of the CDR3 is 16 residues. Trimming removed 1 base at V and 0 bases at J, with 12 bases between. The CDR3 bases are TGTGCTAGTGGTTTGGGGGGTGCGGGGAACCAAGAGACCCAGTACTTC. As protein: CASGLGGAGNQETQYF.

This chain uses TRBV7-9 with TRBJ2-7; 8 positions agree with TRBD1. Germline lookup yields CDR1 SEHNR and CDR2 FQNEAQ (reference sequence). The J segment lost 4 bases and the V segment lost 5 bases, leaving 10 bases of the junction unmatched. The CDR3 extends over 15 amino acids. Written as DNA, the CDR3 is TGTGCCAGCAGCCCCCGGACAGGGCCTATATACGAGCAGTACTTC. Translated, it gives CASSPRTGPIYEQYF.

This chain links TRBV19 with TRBJ1-5; maybe TRBD1 (6 bases). The V gene's germline CDR1 is LNHDA and CDR2 SQIVND (reference sequence). V dropped 6 bases and J dropped 0 bases, with 18 bases sitting between them. This CDR3 has 17 residues. CDR3 residues: CASRGRGAPYSNQPQHF. In DNA form, the CDR3 reads TGTGCCAGTAGGGGCAGGGGAGCCCCTTATAGCAATCAGCCCCAGCATTTT.

The chain uses TRBV25-1 and TRBJ1-2, with 7 bases matching TRBD1. After removal of 4 bases from V and 4 bases from J, the junction contained 9 bases not matched to a gene. The CDR3 is made up of 15 amino acids. The germline V gene encodes CDR1 MGHDK and CDR2 SYGVNS. As DNA, the CDR3 is TGTGCCAGCAGTGCCCCCGGGACAGTCGCCTATGGCTACACCTTC. Its translation: CASSAPGTVAYGYTF.

The chain joins TRBV11-2 to TRBJ2-7; 9 bases are a match to TRBD1. With 1 base clipped from V and 4 bases from J, the junction kept 14 bases outside the gene matches. CDR1 SGHAT and CDR2 FQNNGV come from the germline V gene. The CDR3 is made up of 18 amino acids. The CDR3 region is CASSLVGFGTGSTYEQYF. CDR3 coding DNA: TGTGCCAGCAGCTTAGTGGGATTTGGGACAGGGAGTACGTACGAGCAGTACTTC.

This clone appeared a single time. This chain links TRBV5-1 with TRBJ2-1; 8 bases align to TRBD2. V was pared by 4 bases and J by 9 bases, with 9 bases of the junction left unmatched. CDR3 size: 14 residues. Germline CDR1 SGHRS, CDR2 YFSETQ. CDR3 bases: TGCGCCAGCAGCAGCGCCGGGACTAGAAGTGAGCAGTTCTTC. Its translation is CASSSAGTRSEQFF.

A single count supports this clone. The rearrangement joins TRBV11-2 to TRBJ1-1; tentative D call: TRBD1 (5 bases). Trimming cost V 2 bases and J 3 bases, with 10 bases left between them. The CDR3 is made up of 14 amino acids. Germline V lookup: CDR1 SGHAT, CDR2 FQNNGV. CDR3 sequence reads: CASSLNQGYTEAFF. CDR3 coding DNA: TGTGCCAGCAGCTTAAATCAGGGTTACACTGAAGCTTTCTTT.

CDR3 DNA sequence: TGTGCCAGCAGTTCGTTGCTCAGGGGAGACGGCTACACCTTC. Protein sequence: CASSSLLRGDGYTF. The rearrangement links TRBV27 to TRBJ1-2; tentative D call: TRBD1 (6 bases). The CDR3 extends over 14 amino acids. CDR1 is MNHEY, CDR2 SMNVEV, per germline (reference sequence). The V end was cut by 4 bases, the J end by 8 bases, with 17 bases between.

This clone occurred once. This rearrangement joins TRBV18 to TRBJ1-1; a weak D match, TRBD1 (5 bases). The V and J ends lost 5 bases and 0 bases respectively, with 7 bases between them. CDR3 length equals 13 residues. Germline V gene data show CDR1 as KGHSH and CDR2 as LQKENI. The CDR3 nucleotides read TGTGCCAGCTCAGCAGGGTTGAACACTGAAGCTTTCTTT. Protein: CASSAGLNTEAFF.

J is TRBJ2-2 and V is TRBV11-2, with unresolved D. Deletions cut 6 bases from V and 3 bases from J, with 8 bases between. The CDR3 is 13 amino acids. Germline values: CDR1 SGHAT, CDR2 FQNNGV. CDR3 loop: CASSSSYTGELFF. The CDR3 DNA follows: TGTGCCAGCAGTTCGAGCTACACCGGGGAGCTGTTTTTT.

The CDR3 DNA sequence: TGTGCCAGCCTGGGGGGCTACGAGCAGTACTTC. Translated: CASLGGYEQYF. The V gene is TRBV28, the J gene TRBJ2-7, with D tentatively TRBD2 (6 bases). Germline CDR1 is MDHEN and CDR2 is SYDVKM. This CDR3 is 11 amino acids long. Trimming pared 8 bases from V and 3 bases from J, leaving 8 bases between. Based on the CDR3 plus reference TRBV28 and TRBJ2-7, the full variable domain is DVKVTQSSRYLVKRTGEKVFLECVQDMDHENMFWYRQDPGLGLRLIYFSYDVKMKEKGDIPEGYSVSREKKERFSLILESASTNQTSMYLCASLGGYEQYFGPGTRLTVT.

The CDR3 reads CASSPGGASSYEQYF. Written as DNA, the CDR3 is TGCGCCAGCAGCCCGGGGGGAGCATCCTCCTACGAGCAGTACTTC. The chain links TRBV4-1 to TRBJ2-7; TRBD2 aligns across 7 bases. From germline, CDR1 is MGHRA and CDR2 YSYEKL. The CDR3 length is 15 residues. With V trimmed by 4 bases and J by 0 bases, 6 bases remained unmatched.

V is TRBV11-2 and J is TRBJ1-1, with D unclear. The CDR3 consists of 14 residues. Germline CDR1 reads SGHAT; CDR2 reads FQNNGV. The V and J ends lost 1 base and 5 bases respectively, with 11 bases between them. CDR3 residues: CASSLVAGGTEAFF. CDR3 bases: TGTGCCAGCAGCTTAGTGGCGGGAGGGACTGAAGCTTTCTTT.

This chain connects TRBV2 to TRBJ2-3; unclear D gene. CDR3 length: 11 amino acids. Per germline, CDR1 SNHLY and CDR2 FYNNEI. V dropped 7 bases and J dropped 6 bases, with 8 bases sitting between them. The CDR3 DNA follows: TGTGCCAGCACGTACGGGGATACGCAGTATTTT. This codes for CASTYGDTQYF.

The rearrangement joins TRBV7-9 to TRBJ2-7, with TRBD1 identical over 9 bases. Germline CDR1 and CDR2: SEHNR and FQNEAQ (reference sequence). The V segment lost 5 bases and the J segment 3 bases; nucleotides outside the gene matches: 11. The CDR3 runs to 16 residues. The CDR3 region has the DNA TGTGCCAGCAGCCCGACAGGGGGTACTAAAAACTACGAGCAGTACTTC. Translating gives CASSPTGGTKNYEQYF.

This clone was picked up one time. The V call is TRBV30, the J call TRBJ1-3; D not certain. This CDR3 is 13 amino acids long. Trimming took 3 bases from V and 1 from J, leaving 7 bases between them. Germline V gives CDR1 GTSNPN, CDR2 SVGIG (reference sequence). The DNA for the CDR3 is TGTGCCTGGAGGAGGCTTTCTGGAAACACCATATATTTT. Translated: CAWRRLSGNTIYF.

V and J are TRBV24-1 and TRBJ2-7; possibly TRBD1 for D (5 bases). Per germline, CDR1 KGHDR and CDR2 SFDVKD. The CDR3 spans 17 residues. V lost 7 bases and J lost 5, with 26 bases in between. The CDR3 is CATRKPLKPGNVDEQYF. As DNA, the CDR3 is TGTGCCACCAGGAAACCCCTAAAACCAGGGAATGTAGACGAGCAGTACTTC.

This clone occurred a few times. This chain joins TRBV28 and TRBJ2-1, with TRBD2 identical over 8 bases. With 7 bases clipped from V and 7 bases from J, the junction kept 12 bases outside the gene matches. Looked up from germline, CDR1 is MDHEN and CDR2 is SYDVKM. This CDR3 contains 15 residues. CDR3 residues: CASTPGGTSNNEQFF. In DNA, the CDR3 is TGTGCCAGCACCCCGGGAGGGACTAGTAATAATGAGCAGTTCTTC.

This chain links TRBV5-1 with TRBJ1-5, with D perhaps matching TRBD1 (6 bases). The CDR3 runs to 14 residues. Deletions cut 5 bases from V and 6 bases from J, with 15 bases between. CDR1 and CDR2 (germline): SGHRS, YFSETQ. CDR3 residues: CASSEPGGVQPQHF. The CDR3 DNA is TGCGCCAGCAGTGAACCGGGGGGCGTTCAGCCCCAGCATTTT.

The rearrangement joins TRBV18 to TRBJ1-2; possible D gene TRBD1, 5 bases. Looked up from germline, CDR1 is KGHSH and CDR2 is LQKENI. There are 15 residues in the CDR3. Trimming stripped 3 bases from V and 3 bases from J, with 14 bases between. The CDR3 loop reads CASSPGQGAYYGYTF. As DNA, the CDR3 is TGTGCCAGCTCACCGGGGCAGGGCGCTTACTATGGCTACACCTTC.

Here the CDR3 reads CASSQEGSSSKFF. In nucleotides, the CDR3 is TGCGCCAGCAGCCAAGAAGGGTCTAGCTCTAAGTTCTTC. This chain connects TRBV4-1 to TRBJ2-1, with D perhaps matching TRBD2 (5 bases). The CDR3 has 13 residues. V lost 0 bases and J lost 14, with 14 bases in between. Per the germline V gene, CDR1 is MGHRA and CDR2 is YSYEKL.

The chain links TRBV7-9 to TRBJ2-5; 8 bases map to TRBD1. The V and J ends lost 5 bases and 5 bases, in that order; junction bases with no gene match: 7. The CDR3 covers 14 residues. Germline loops: CDR1 SEHNR, CDR2 FQNEAQ (reference sequence). The CDR3 bases are TGTGCCAGCAGCCCAGGACAGGGTTTGGAGACCCAGTACTTC. Its protein is CASSPGQGLETQYF.

The rearrangement uses TRBV10-3 and TRBJ2-5; 9 bases are a match to TRBD1. CDR3 length: 13 residues. Losses at the gene ends were 8 bases for V and 0 bases for J; bases not matched to a gene: 1. Per the germline V gene, CDR1 is ENHRY and CDR2 is SYGVKD. CDR3 sequence (DNA): TGTGCCATCCGGGACAGGGACCAAGAGACCCAGTACTTC. Translation: CAIRDRDQETQYF.

This clone was observed a few times. The chain joins TRBV11-3 to TRBJ2-3; 7 bases agree with TRBD2. J gave up 2 bases and V 4 bases, and 6 bases lay outside the gene matches. The germline CDR1 and CDR2 sequences are SGHNT and YENEEA. The CDR3 runs to 15 residues. As DNA, the CDR3 is TGTGCCAGCAGCTCAACCGGGACTAACACAGATACGCAGTATTTT. The encoded protein is CASSSTGTNTDTQYF.